This T cell receptor beta chain appears in the sequencing data of a study of T-cell memory formation after mild COVID-19. Overall study results and limits: In pre-infection memory, a portion of responding clones appeared, which suggested that cross-reactive memory joined.

The CDR3 length is 15 residues. Looked up from germline, CDR1 is MNHEY and CDR2 is SMNVEV (reference sequence). The junction had 6 bases not matched to a gene; V was cut back by 6 bases and J by 3 bases. TCRdb reprocessed the 5' RACE reads with MiXCR, giving one entry per CDR3 protein. The data contain 450,000 or so distinct CDR3 sequences, roughly 23% of them seen just once; the ten biggest clones take up approximately 12%. This clonotype appeared a few times. The antigen is not known. J is TRBJ2-7 and V is TRBV27, with TRBD2 matching over 12 bases. The receptor's source is an adult woman who had mild COVID-19 (a few samples of this study predate the infection). Cell type and time point are not known. The sequenced material came from PBMCs or a T cell subset sorted from them (not recorded which). The chain's CDR3 is CASRLAGGADYEQYF. Here the CDR3 DNA reads TGTGCCAGCAGGCTAGCGGGAGGGGCGGACTACGAGCAGTACTTC.